The entry that follows covers one T cell receptor (beta chain) sequence. This sample was taken from a study of early T cells in non-severe SARS-CoV-2 infection. Whole-study context: Unpaired chains resulted from sequencing bulk RNA of unsorted whole blood.

Individual cDNA molecules received unique molecular identifiers. TCRdb independently ran MiXCR on the 5' RACE reads; one entry per CDR3 protein. Among fewer than 60,000 distinct CDR3 sequences, roughly 9.3% were seen once, and the ten largest hold about 15%. The CDR3 sequence is 15 residues long. Per germline, CDR1 SGHVS and CDR2 FNYEAQ. V gave up 0 bases and J gave up 3 bases, with 11 bases separating them. This receptor was taken from an adult who was a healthcare worker with PCR-confirmed SARS-CoV-2 infection or an uninfected control (not recorded which). The sequencing input was whole blood. The V gene is TRBV7-6, the J gene TRBJ1-2; tentative D call: TRBD1 (5 bases). CDR3 nucleotides: TGTGCCAGCAGCTTAGCGGGGACGGGGGACTATGGCTACACCTTC. It codes for CASSLAGTGDYGYTF.